The TCR beta chain under discussion was sequenced for a study of T-cell memory formation after mild COVID-19. Overall study context: Clusters were largely donor specific. General study results and limits: Pre-infection memory held some responding clones, suggesting pre-existing cross-reactive T cells responded. Later expanders leaned CD4+, whereas day 15 to 85 contracting clones were balanced CD4/CD8.

In regard to this clonotype: Antigen specificity is unknown.

Constant-segment-primed 5'RACE gave TCR alpha and TCR beta cDNA libraries with sample barcodes and UMIs. TCRdb itself ran the 5' RACE reads through MiXCR, one entry per CDR3 protein. The data show about 130,000 distinct CDR3 sequences, more than 15% seen once. Germline CDR1 is SGHRS and CDR2 is YFSETQ. Trimming removed 0 bases from V and 0 bases from J, with 7 bases in between. This CDR3 has 16 amino acids. This TCR came from a man between 18 and 35 years old who had mild COVID-19 (a few samples of this study predate the infection). Cell type and time point are not known. The chain recombines TRBV5-1 with TRBJ2-6; no clear D gene. The sample consisted of PBMCs or a T cell subset sorted from them (not recorded which). The CDR3 coding sequence is TGCGCCAGCAGCTTGGAGGGCCTCTCTGGGGCCAACGTCCTGACTTTC. It specifies CASSLEGLSGANVLTF.